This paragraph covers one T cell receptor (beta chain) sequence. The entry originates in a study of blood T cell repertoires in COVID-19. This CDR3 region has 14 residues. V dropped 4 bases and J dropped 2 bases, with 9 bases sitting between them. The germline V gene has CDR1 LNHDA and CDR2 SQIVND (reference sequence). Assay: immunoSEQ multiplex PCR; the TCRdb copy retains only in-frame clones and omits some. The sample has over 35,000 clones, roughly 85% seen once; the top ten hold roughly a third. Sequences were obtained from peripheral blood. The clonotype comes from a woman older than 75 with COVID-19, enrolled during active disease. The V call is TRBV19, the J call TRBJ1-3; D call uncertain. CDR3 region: CASSNWRAGNTIYF. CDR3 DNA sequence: TGTGCCAGTAGTAATTGGAGGGCTGGAAACACCATATATTTT.